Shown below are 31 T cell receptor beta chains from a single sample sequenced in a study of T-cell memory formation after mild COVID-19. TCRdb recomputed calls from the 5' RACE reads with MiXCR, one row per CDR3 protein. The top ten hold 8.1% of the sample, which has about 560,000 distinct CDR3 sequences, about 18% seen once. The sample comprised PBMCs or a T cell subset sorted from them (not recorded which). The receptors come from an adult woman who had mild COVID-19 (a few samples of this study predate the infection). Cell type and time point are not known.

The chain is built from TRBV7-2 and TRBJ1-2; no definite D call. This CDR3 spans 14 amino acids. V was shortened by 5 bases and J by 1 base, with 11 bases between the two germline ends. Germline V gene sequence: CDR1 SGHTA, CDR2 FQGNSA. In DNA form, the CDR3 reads TGTGCCAGCAGCCTGAGGACGGTTAACTATGGCTACACCTTC. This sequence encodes CASSLRTVNYGYTF.

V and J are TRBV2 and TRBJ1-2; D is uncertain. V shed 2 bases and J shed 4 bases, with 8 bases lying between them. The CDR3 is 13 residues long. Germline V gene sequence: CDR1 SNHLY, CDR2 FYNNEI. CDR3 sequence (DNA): TGTGCCAGCAGTGAAATACAGCCCTATGGCTACACCTTC. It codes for CASSEIQPYGYTF. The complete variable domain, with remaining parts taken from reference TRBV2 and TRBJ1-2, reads EPEVTQTPSHQVTQMGQEVILRCVPISNHLYFYWYRQILGQKVEFLVSFYNNEISEKSEIFDDQFSVERPDGSNFTLKIRSTKLEDSAMYFCASSEIQPYGYTFGSGTRLTVV.

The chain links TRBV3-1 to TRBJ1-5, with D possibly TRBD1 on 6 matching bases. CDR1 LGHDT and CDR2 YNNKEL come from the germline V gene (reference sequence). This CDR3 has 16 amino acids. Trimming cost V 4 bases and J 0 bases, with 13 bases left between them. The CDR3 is CASSLRGTDSNQPQHF. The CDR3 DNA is TGTGCCAGCAGCCTAAGGGGGACCGATAGCAATCAGCCCCAGCATTTT.

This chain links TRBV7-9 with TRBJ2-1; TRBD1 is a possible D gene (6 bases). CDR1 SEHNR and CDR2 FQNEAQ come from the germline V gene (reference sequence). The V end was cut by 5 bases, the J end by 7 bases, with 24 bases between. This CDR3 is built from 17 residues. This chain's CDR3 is CASSPLGGRRNVNEQFF. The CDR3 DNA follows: TGTGCCAGCAGCCCACTAGGGGGACGCCGTAATGTGAATGAGCAGTTCTTC.

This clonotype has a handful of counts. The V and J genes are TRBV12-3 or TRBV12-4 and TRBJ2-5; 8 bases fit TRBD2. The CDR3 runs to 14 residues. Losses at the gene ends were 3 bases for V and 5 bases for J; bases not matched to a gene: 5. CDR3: CASSFGGAGETQYF. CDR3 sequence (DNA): TGTGCCAGCAGTTTCGGGGGGGCAGGGGAGACCCAGTACTTC.

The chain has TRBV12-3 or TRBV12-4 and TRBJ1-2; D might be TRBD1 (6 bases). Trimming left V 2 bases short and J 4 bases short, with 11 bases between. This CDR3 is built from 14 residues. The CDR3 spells CASSLRGAFYGYTF. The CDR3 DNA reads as TGTGCCAGCAGTTTAAGGGGGGCGTTCTATGGCTACACCTTC.

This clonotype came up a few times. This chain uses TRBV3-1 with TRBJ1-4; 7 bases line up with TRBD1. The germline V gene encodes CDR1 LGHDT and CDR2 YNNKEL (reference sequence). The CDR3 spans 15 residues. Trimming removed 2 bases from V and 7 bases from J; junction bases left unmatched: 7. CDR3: CASSQTGTAVEKLFF. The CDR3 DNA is TGTGCCAGCAGCCAAACCGGGACAGCTGTTGAAAAACTGTTTTTT.

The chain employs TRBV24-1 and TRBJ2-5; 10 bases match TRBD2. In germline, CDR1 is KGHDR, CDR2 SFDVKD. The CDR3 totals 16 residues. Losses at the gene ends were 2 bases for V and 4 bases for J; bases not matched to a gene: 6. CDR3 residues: CATSDYRAGGPETQYF. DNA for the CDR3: TGTGCCACCAGTGATTATCGAGCGGGAGGGCCAGAGACCCAGTACTTC.

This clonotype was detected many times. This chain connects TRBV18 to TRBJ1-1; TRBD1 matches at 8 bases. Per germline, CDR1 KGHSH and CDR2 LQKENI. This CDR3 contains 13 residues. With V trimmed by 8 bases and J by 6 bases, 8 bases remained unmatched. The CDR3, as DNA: TGTGCCAGCCATGTAACAGGGGGGGCTGAAGCTTTCTTT. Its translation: CASHVTGGAEAFF.

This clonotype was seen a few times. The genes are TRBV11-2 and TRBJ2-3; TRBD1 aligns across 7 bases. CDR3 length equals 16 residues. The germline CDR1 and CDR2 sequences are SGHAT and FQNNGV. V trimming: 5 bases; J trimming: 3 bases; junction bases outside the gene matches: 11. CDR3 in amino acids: CASSLSRGLWTDTQYF. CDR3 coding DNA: TGTGCCAGCAGCCTCAGTAGGGGGCTCTGGACAGATACGCAGTATTTT. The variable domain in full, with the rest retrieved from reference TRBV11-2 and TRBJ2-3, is EAGVAQSPRYKIIEKRQSVAFWCNPISGHATLYWYQQILGQGPKLLIQFQNNGVVDDSQLPKDRFSAERLKGVDSTLKIQPAKLEDSAVYLCASSLSRGLWTDTQYFGPGTRLTVL.

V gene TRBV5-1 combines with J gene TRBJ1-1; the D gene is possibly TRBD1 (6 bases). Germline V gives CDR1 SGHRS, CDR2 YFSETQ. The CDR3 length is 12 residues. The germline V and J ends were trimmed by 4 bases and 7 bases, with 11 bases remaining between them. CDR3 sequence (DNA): TGCGCCAGCAGCAGGACAGAGTATGAAGCTTTCTTT. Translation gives CASSRTEYEAFF.

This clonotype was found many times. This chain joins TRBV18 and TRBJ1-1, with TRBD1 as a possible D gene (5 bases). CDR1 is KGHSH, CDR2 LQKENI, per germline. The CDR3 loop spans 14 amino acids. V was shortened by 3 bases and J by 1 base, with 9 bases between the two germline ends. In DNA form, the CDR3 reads TGTGCCAGCTCACCCCGAGGGGAGAACACTGAAGCTTTCTTT. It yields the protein CASSPRGENTEAFF.

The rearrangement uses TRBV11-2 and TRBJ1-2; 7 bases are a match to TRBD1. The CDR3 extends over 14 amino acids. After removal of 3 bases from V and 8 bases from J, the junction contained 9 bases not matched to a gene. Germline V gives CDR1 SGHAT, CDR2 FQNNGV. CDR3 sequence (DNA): TGTGCCAGCAGCTTCGAACAGGGGATAGGGGGCTACACCTTC. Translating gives CASSFEQGIGGYTF.

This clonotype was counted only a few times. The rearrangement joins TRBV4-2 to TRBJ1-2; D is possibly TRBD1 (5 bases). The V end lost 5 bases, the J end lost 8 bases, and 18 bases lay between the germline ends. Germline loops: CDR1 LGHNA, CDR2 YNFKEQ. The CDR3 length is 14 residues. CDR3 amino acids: CASSGAGDLRGYTF. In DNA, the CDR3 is TGTGCCAGCAGCGGGGCAGGTGATCTTCGGGGCTACACCTTC.

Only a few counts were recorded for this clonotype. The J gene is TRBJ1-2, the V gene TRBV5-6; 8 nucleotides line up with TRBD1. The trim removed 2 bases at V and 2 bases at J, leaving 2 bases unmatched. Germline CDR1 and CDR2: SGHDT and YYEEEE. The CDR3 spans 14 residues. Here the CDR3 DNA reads TGTGCCAGCAGCTTTCAGGGGGCCAACTATGGCTACACCTTC. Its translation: CASSFQGANYGYTF.

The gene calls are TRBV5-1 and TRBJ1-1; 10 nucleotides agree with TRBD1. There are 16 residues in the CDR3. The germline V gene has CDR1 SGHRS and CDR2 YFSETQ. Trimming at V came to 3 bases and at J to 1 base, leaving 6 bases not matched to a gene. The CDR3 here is CASSSQGQGSNTEAFF. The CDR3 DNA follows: TGCGCCAGCAGCTCGCAGGGACAGGGGTCGAACACTGAAGCTTTCTTT.

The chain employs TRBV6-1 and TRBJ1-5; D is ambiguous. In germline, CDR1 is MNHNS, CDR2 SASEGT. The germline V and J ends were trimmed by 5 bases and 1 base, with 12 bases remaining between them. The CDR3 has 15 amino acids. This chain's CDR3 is CASSWTDASNQPQHF. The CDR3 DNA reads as TGTGCCAGCAGTTGGACGGACGCGAGCAATCAGCCCCAGCATTTT.

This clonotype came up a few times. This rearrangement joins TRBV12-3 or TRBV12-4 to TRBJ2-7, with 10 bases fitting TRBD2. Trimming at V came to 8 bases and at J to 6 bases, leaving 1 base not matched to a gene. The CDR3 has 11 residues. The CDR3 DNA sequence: TGTGCCAGCGCTAGCGGGAGCGAGCAGTACTTC. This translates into CASASGSEQYF.

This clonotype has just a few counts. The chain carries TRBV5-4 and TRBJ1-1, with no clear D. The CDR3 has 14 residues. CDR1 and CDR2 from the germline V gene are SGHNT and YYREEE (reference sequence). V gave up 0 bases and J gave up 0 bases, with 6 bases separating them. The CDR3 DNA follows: TGTGCCAGCAGCTTGGTACCGTTGAACACTGAAGCTTTCTTT. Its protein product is CASSLVPLNTEAFF.

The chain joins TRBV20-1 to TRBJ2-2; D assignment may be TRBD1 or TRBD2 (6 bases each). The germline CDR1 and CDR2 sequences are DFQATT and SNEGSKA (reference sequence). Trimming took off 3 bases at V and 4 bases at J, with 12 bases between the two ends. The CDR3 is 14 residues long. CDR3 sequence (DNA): TGCAGTGCTAGGACTAGGGGGTTCACCGGGGAGCTGTTTTTT. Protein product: CSARTRGFTGELFF.

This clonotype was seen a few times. CDR3 in amino acids: CATSYASNSYNEQFF. Written as DNA, the CDR3 is TGTGCCACCTCCTATGCGTCCAACTCCTACAATGAGCAGTTCTTC. This sequence joins TRBV15 and TRBJ2-1, with unresolved D. Germline V gene data show CDR1 as LNHNV and CDR2 as YYDKDF (reference sequence). The germline V and J ends were trimmed by 8 bases and 0 bases, with 14 bases remaining between them. The CDR3 covers 15 residues.

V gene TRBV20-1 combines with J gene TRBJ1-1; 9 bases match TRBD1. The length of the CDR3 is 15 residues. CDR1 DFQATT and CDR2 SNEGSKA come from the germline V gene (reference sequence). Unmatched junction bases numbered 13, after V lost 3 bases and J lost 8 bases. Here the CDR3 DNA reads TGCAGTGCTAGTTCTTCCGGACAGGGGTCTTTGGAAGCTTTCTTT. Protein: CSASSSGQGSLEAFF.

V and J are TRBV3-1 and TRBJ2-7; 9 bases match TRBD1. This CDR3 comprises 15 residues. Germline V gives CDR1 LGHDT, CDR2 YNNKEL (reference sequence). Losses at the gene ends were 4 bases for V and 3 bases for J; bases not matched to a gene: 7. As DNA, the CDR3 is TGTGCCAGCAGCCCGACGGGGACAGGGAACTACGAGCAGTACTTC. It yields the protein CASSPTGTGNYEQYF.

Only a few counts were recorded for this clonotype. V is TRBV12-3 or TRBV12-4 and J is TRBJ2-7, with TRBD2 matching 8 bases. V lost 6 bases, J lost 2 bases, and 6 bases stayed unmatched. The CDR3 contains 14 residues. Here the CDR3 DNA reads TGTGCCAGCAGCCGCGTAGCGGGAACCTACGAGCAGTACTTC. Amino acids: CASSRVAGTYEQYF.

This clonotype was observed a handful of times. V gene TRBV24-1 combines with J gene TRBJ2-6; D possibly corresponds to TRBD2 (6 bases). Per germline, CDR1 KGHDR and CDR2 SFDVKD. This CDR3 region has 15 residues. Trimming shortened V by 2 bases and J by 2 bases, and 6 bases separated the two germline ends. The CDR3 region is CATSDWEAGANVLTF. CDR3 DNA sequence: TGTGCCACCAGTGATTGGGAGGCTGGGGCCAACGTCCTGACTTTC.

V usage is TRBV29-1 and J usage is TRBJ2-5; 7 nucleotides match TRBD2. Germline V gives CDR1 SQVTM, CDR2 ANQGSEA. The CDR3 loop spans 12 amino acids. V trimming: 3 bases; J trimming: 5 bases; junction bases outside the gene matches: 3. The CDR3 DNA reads TGCAGCGTTGATGGGGGGGTGGAGACCCAGTACTTC. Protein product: CSVDGGVETQYF.

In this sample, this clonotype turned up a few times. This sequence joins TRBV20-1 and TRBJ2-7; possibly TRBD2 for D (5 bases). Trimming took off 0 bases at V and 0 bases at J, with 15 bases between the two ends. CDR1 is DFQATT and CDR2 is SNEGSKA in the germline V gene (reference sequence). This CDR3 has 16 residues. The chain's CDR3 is CSARDLLRGLSYEQYF. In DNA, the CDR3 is TGCAGTGCTAGAGATCTGTTACGAGGGCTCTCCTACGAGCAGTACTTC.

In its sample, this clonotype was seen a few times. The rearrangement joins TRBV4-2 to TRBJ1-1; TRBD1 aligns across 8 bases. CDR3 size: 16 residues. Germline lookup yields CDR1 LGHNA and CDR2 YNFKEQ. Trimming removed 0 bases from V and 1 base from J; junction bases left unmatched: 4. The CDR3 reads CASSQDSTGANTEAFF. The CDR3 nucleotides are TGTGCCAGCAGCCAAGATTCGACAGGGGCGAACACTGAAGCTTTCTTT.

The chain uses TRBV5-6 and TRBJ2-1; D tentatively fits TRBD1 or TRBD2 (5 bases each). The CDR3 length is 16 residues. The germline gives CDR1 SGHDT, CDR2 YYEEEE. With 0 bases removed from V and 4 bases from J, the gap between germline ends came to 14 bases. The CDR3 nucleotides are TGTGCCAGCAGCTTGGGGGGACCGCCGATGTACAATGAGCAGTTCTTC. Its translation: CASSLGGPPMYNEQFF.

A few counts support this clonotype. CDR3 residues: CAAGDRGSTEAFF. The CDR3 coding sequence is TGTGCCGCGGGGGACAGGGGTAGTACTGAAGCTTTCTTT. The genes are TRBV24-1 and TRBJ1-1, with 10 bases fitting TRBD1. The CDR3 length is 13 residues. J gave up 5 bases and V 12 bases, and 8 bases lay outside the gene matches. The V gene's germline CDR1 is KGHDR and CDR2 SFDVKD.

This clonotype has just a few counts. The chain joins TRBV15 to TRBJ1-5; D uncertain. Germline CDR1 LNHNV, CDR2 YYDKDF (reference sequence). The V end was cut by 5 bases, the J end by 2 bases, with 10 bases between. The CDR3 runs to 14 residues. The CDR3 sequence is CATSRSNGNQPQHF. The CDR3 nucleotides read TGTGCCACCAGCCGGTCAAATGGCAATCAGCCCCAGCATTTT.